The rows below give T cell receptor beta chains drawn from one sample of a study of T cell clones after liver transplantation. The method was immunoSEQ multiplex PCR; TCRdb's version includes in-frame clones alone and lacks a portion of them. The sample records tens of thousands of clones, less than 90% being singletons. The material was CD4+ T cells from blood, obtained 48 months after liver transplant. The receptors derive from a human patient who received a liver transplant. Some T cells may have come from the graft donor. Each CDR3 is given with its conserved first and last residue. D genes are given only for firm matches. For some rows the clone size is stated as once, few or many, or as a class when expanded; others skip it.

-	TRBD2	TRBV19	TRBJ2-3	TGTGCCAGTAGTGGCCTAGCGGGGAGAGATACGCAGTATTTT	CASSGLAGRDTQYF
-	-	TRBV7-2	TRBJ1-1	TGTGCCAGCAGTACCGCCGGGGGGAGAACTGAAGCTTTCTTT	CASSTAGGRTEAFF
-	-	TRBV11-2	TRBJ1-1	TGTGCCAGCAGCGGAGGGAAGTCTTGGGGGAACACTGAAGCTTTCTTT	CASSGGKSWGNTEAFF
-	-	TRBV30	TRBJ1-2	TGTGCCTGGGTTGACTTCGAGTGGGTATATGGCTACACCTTC	CAWVDFEWVYGYTF
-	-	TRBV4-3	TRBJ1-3	TGCGCCAGCAGCCAAGCGGCCGGTTTCTCTGGAAACACCATATATTTT	CASSQAAGFSGNTIYF
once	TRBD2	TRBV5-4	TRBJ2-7	TGTGCCAGCAGCAAAAACCCGGGACTAGCGGGGGGGAGATACGAGCAGTACTTC	CASSKNPGLAGGRYEQYF
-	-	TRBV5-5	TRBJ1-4	TGTGCCAGCACCCGAACCAATACGGCCAAAGGCGAAAAACTGTTTTTT	CASTRTNTAKGEKLFF
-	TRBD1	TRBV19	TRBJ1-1	TGTGCCAGTAATAACGCTTGGGACAGGGAAGCTTTCTTT	CASNNAWDREAFF
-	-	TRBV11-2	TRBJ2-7	TGTGCCAGCAGCTTAGATCACCAGGGGTTCAACGAGCAGTACTTC	CASSLDHQGFNEQYF
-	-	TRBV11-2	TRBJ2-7	TGTGCCAGCAGCTTACGGAGGGGGGGTGCCTACGAGCAGTACTTC	CASSLRRGGAYEQYF
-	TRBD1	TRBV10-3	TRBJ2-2	TGTGCCATCAGGGAACAGGGGGCCGGCGGGGAGCTGTTTTTT	CAIREQGAGGELFF
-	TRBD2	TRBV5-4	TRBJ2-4	TGTGCCAGCAGCCGTAAACTAACCGGGACTAGTACGTTC	CASSRKLTGTSTF
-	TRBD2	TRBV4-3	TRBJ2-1	TGCGCCAGCAGCCAACTATCCCGGACTAGCAACAATGAGCAGTTCTTC	CASSQLSRTSNNEQFF
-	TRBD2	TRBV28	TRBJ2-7	TGTGCCAGCAGAAGAGGACTAGCGGGAGCAGAGCAGTACTTC	CASRRGLAGAEQYF
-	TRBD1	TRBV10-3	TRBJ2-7	TGTGCCATCAGGGACAGGGACTACGAGCAGTACTTC	CAIRDRDYEQYF
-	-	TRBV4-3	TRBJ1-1	TGCGCCAGCAGCCGGATAGGGAACACTGAAGCTTTCTTT	CASSRIGNTEAFF
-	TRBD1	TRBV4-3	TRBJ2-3	TGCGCCAGCAGCCTCGACAGGGGGATGACAGATACGCAGTATTTT	CASSLDRGMTDTQYF
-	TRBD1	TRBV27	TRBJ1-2	TGTGCCAGCAGTTCCAACAGGGGGCTGGGGTTTGGCTACACCTTC	CASSSNRGLGFGYTF
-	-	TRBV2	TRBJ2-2	TGTGCCAGCAGGGACTCTCTTTGGGGCGGGGAGCTGTTTTTT	CASRDSLWGGELFF
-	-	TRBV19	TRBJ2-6	TGTGCCAGTAGTACTAACTCTGGGGCCAACGTCCTGACTTTC	CASSTNSGANVLTF
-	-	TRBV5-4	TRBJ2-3	TGTGCCAGCAGCTTGGTCTCTCATATATCTACAGATACGCAGTATTTT	CASSLVSHISTDTQYF
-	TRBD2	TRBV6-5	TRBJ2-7	TGTGCCAGCAGTCCCCCGGGGAGGGAGTTAGAGCAGTACTTC	CASSPPGRELEQYF
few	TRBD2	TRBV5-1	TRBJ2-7	TGCGCCAGCAGCTCGGGACTAGCGCCGGACGAGCAGTACTTC	CASSSGLAPDEQYF
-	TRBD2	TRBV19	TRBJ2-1	TGTGCCAGTAGGGTCGGCGGGAGGGCCTTACGGTGGCTGAGCAATGAGCAGTTCTTC	CASRVGGRALRWLSNEQFF
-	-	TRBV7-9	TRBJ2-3	TGTGCCAGCAGCTGGACTAGCACAGATACGCAGTATTTT	CASSWTSTDTQYF
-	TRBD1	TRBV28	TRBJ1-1	TGTGCCAGCAGTACGCGGACAGGGGGGAACACTGAAGCTTTCTTT	CASSTRTGGNTEAFF
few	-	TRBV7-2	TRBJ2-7	TGTGCCAGCAGCTTTCCCAGGGTCGGATCCTACGAGCAGTACTTC	CASSFPRVGSYEQYF
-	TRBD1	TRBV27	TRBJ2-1	TGTGCCAGCAGTCCTCGACAGGGTACCTACAATGAGCAGTTCTTC	CASSPRQGTYNEQFF
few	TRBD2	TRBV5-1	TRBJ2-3	TGCGCCAGCAGCTTCGAGGGAACTAGCGGGAGAACAGATACGCAGTATTTT	CASSFEGTSGRTDTQYF